Presented here are 5 T cell receptor beta chains from one specimen sequenced in a study of blood T cell repertoires in COVID-19. Sequenced by immunoSEQ multiplex PCR; TCRdb stores in-frame clones only, minus some. Of under 200,000 clones listed, about nine tenths are singletons. The sequenced sample consisted of peripheral blood. These TCRs come from a man between 65 and 85 years old with active or convalescent COVID-19.

The V call is TRBV10-3, the J call TRBJ1-4; D not resolved. The CDR3 totals 13 residues. V was clipped by 8 bases and J by 8 bases, with 15 bases between them. Germline CDR1 reads ENHRY; CDR2 reads SYGVKD. The CDR3 region is CAIGPDAEEKLFF. The DNA of the CDR3 is TGTGCCATCGGTCCCGATGCGGAAGAAAAACTGTTTTTT.

The chain combines TRBV28 with TRBJ2-3; 12 nucleotides line up with TRBD2. Germline V gene sequence: CDR1 MDHEN, CDR2 SYDVKM. V lost 6 bases to trimming and J lost 4 bases; unmatched junction nucleotides: 11. This CDR3 contains 17 residues. The CDR3 DNA reads as TGTGCCAGCAGACCTCGACTAGCGGGGGTACAGCCAGATACGCAGTATTTT. Its translation: CASRPRLAGVQPDTQYF.

This rearrangement joins TRBV4-1 to TRBJ2-3; D gene ambiguous. CDR1 and CDR2 from the germline V gene are MGHRA and YSYEKL. V was clipped by 1 base and J by 2 bases, with 13 bases between them. The CDR3 has 16 residues. CDR3 loop: CASSQVQRNPTDTQYF. The CDR3 DNA reads TGCGCCAGCAGCCAAGTCCAGCGCAACCCCACAGATACGCAGTATTTT.

The chain joins TRBV19 to TRBJ2-4; unclear D gene. The CDR3 totals 15 residues. Looked up from germline, CDR1 is LNHDA and CDR2 is SQIVND (reference sequence). Trimming pared 0 bases from V and 6 bases from J, leaving 12 bases between. The CDR3 is CASSIDPISSNIQYF. CDR3 nucleotide sequence: TGTGCCAGTAGTATAGACCCGATTAGCTCAAACATTCAGTACTTC. The whole variable domain, remainder taken from reference TRBV19 and TRBJ2-4, is DGGITQSPKYLFRKEGQNVTLSCEQNLNHDAMYWYRQDPGQGLRLIYYSQIVNDFQKGDIAEGYSVSREKKESFPLTVTSAQKNPTAFYLCASSIDPISSNIQYFGAGTRLSVL.

This clone was observed once. The chain recombines TRBV27 with TRBJ2-2; D unclear. Trimming took off 5 bases at V and 1 base at J, with 11 bases between the two ends. The CDR3 contains 15 residues. Germline V gives CDR1 MNHEY, CDR2 SMNVEV (reference sequence). CDR3 loop: CASSHLTGNTGELFF. The CDR3 DNA follows: TGTGCCAGCAGTCACTTAACGGGGAACACCGGGGAGCTGTTTTTT.